This T cell receptor (beta chain) was sequenced in a study of T-cell memory formation after mild COVID-19. Whole-study findings and limits: A balance of CD4 and CD8 characterized clones contracting day 15 to 85, whereas later expanders leaned CD4+. There were some responding clones in pre-infection memory, which suggested that cross-reactive memory had joined.

A remark on this clonotype: What it binds is unknown.

TCRdb analysed the 5' RACE reads with MiXCR anew, one entry per CDR3 protein. The sample shows over 300,000 distinct CDR3 sequences, under 25% of them seen only once. Source material: PBMCs or a T cell subset sorted from them (not recorded which). The clonotype comes from a man between 18 and 29 years old who had mild COVID-19 (a few samples of this study predate the infection). Cell type and time point are not known.

The CDR3 coding sequence is TGTGCCAGCAGTTCAGGTCAGGGGTTTGCCGAGCAGTACGTC. This encodes CASSSGQGFAEQYV. V usage is TRBV28 and J usage is TRBJ2-7, with D perhaps TRBD1 (6 bases). V gave up 4 bases and J gave up 6 bases, with 16 bases separating them. The CDR3 has 14 amino acids. CDR1 and CDR2 from the germline V gene are MDHEN and SYDVKM.